The 3 T cell receptor beta chains listed next were all sequenced from one sample in a study of vaccination and CD4 T cells after COVID-19. Oncomine TCR Beta short-read sequencing was applied to DNA from cultured CD4+ T cells. TCRdb passed the PCR reads through MiXCR, listing each CDR3 protein once. The profile shows around 9,000 distinct CDR3 sequences, more than 25% of them singletons. These receptors have no identified antigens. Treatment noted: approximately nine-day PBMC culture with coronavirus spike peptide pools or control peptides (ViraFEST assay). Prior to the COVID-19 pandemic (2011-2018), the unexposed donor's CD4+ T cells were collected. Sequencing was carried out using CD4+ T cells from blood, cultured in vitro. These TCRs come from a human donor in good health.

The chain couples TRBV6-1 to TRBJ1-5; no definite D call. There are 14 residues in the CDR3. Germline lookup yields CDR1 MNHNS and CDR2 SASEGT. V was pared by 6 bases and J by 4 bases, with 13 bases between. The CDR3 is CASSSWTWNQPQHF. The CDR3 DNA is TGTGCCAGCAGCTCCTGGACGTGGAATCAGCCCCAGCATTTT.

This clonotype was picked up a small number of times. This sequence joins TRBV10-3 and TRBJ2-3, with D perhaps assigned TRBD1 or TRBD2 (6 bases each). V lost 10 bases and J lost 0, with 17 bases in between. The CDR3 is made up of 15 amino acids. From germline, CDR1 is ENHRY and CDR2 SYGVKD. In nucleotides, the CDR3 is TGTGCCACCAAACCCCCGGGGGCCAGCACAGATACGCAGTATTTT. Translating gives CATKPPGASTDTQYF.

The chain has TRBV29-1 and TRBJ1-2; tentative D call: TRBD1 (5 bases). The ends were cut back, 6 bases at V and 8 bases at J, with 13 bases in the middle. CDR1 and CDR2 from the germline V gene are SQVTM and ANQGSEA. CDR3 length: 11 amino acids. CDR3 DNA: TGCAGCGTGCCCGGGCCAGGGGGCTACACCTTC. This sequence encodes CSVPGPGGYTF. The full variable domain, with the rest looked up from reference TRBV29-1 and TRBJ1-2, is SAVISQKPSRDICQRGTSLTIQCQVDSQVTMMFWYRQQPGQSLTLIATANQGSEATYESGFVIDKFPISRPNLTFSTLTVSNMSPEDSSIYLCSVPGPGGYTFGSGTRLTVV.